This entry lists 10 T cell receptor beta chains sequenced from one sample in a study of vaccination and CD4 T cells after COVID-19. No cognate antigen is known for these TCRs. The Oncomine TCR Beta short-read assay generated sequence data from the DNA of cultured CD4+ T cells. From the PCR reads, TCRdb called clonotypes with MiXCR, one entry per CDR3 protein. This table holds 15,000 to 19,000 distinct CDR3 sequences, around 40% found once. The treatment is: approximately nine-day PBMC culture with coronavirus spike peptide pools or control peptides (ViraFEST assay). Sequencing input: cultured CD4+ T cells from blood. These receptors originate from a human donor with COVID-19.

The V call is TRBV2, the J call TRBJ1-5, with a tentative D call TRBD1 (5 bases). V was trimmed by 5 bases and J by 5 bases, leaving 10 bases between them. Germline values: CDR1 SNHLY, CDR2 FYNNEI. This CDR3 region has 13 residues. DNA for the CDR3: TGTGCCAGCAGTCCTGAGGGGTATCAGCCCCAGCATTTT. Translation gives CASSPEGYQPQHF.

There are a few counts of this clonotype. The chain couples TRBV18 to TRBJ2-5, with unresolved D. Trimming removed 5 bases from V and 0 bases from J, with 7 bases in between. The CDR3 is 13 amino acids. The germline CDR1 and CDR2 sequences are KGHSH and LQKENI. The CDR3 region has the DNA TGTGCCAGCTCATCTACGTACCAAGAGACCCAGTACTTC. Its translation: CASSSTYQETQYF.

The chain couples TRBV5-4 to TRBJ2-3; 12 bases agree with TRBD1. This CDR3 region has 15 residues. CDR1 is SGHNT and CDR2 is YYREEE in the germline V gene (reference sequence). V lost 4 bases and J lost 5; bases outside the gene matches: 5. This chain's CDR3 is CASSSGTGGIDTQYF. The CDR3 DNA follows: TGTGCCAGCAGCAGTGGGACAGGGGGCATAGATACGCAGTATTTT.

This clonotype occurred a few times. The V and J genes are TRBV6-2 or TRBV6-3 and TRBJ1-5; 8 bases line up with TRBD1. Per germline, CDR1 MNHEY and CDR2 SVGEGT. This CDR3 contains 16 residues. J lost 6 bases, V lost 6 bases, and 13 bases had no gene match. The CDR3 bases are TGTGCCAGCAGCCCTAGACCGACAGGGGATGGTCAGCCCCAGCATTTT. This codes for CASSPRPTGDGQPQHF.

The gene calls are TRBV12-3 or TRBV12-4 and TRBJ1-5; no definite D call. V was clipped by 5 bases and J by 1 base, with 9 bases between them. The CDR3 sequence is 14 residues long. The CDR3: CASSPDGSNQPQHF. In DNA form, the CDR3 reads TGTGCCAGCAGTCCTGACGGAAGCAATCAGCCCCAGCATTTT.

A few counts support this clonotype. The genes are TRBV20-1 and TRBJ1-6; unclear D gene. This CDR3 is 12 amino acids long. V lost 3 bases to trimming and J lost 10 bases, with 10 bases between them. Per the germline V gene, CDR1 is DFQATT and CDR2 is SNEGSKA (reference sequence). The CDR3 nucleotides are TGCAGTGCTAGGGAGGGAGCATCACCCCTCCACTTT. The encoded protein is CSAREGASPLHF.

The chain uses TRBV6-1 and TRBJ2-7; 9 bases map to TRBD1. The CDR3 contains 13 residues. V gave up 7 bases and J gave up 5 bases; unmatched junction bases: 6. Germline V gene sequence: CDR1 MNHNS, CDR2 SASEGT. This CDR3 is CASIGTGLNEQYF. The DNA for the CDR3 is TGTGCCAGCATCGGGACAGGGCTCAACGAGCAGTACTTC.

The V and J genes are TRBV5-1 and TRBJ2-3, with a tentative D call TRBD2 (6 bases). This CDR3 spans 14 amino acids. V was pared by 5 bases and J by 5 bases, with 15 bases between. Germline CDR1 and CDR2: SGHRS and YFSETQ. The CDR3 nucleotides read TGCGCCAGCAGTCCCGGTGGAGGGATAGATACGCAGTATTTT. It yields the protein CASSPGGGIDTQYF.

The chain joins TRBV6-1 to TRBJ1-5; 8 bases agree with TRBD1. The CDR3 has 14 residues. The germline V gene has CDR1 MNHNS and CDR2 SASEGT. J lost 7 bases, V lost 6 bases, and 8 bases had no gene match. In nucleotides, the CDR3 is TGTGCCAGCAGGGCGCAGGGGGCCGGGCAGCCCCAGCATTTT. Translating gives CASRAQGAGQPQHF.

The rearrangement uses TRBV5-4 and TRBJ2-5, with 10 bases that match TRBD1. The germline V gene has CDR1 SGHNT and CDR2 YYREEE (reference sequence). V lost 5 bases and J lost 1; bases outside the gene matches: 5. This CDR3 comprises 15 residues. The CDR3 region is CASRRQGAIQETQYF. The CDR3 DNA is TGTGCCAGCAGACGACAGGGGGCTATCCAAGAGACCCAGTACTTC.